This passage covers 32 T cell receptor beta chains from one sample sequenced in a study of CD8 T cells in Susac syndrome. Reverse transcription used roughly 0.45 to 1 ug RNA and random hexamers. One entry per CDR3 protein, called by TCRdb with MiXCR from the immunoSEQ multiplex PCR reads. Of roughly 44,000 distinct CDR3 sequences in the sample, 93% were seen once. Sequenced: CD8+ T cells from PBMCs. These receptors came from a human donor in good health.

The V gene is TRBV4-1, the J gene TRBJ2-7; D is ambiguous. This CDR3 contains 12 residues. Germline-derived CDR1 and CDR2 are MGHRA and YSYEKL. V dropped 1 base and J dropped 5 bases, with 6 bases sitting between them. The chain's CDR3 is CASSQGNHEQYF. For the CDR3, the DNA is TGCGCCAGCAGCCAAGGGAATCACGAGCAGTACTTC.

The chain recombines TRBV5-6 with TRBJ1-4, with D possibly TRBD1 on 5 matching bases. The germline CDR1 and CDR2 sequences are SGHDT and YYEEEE. The CDR3 has 14 amino acids. V was shortened by 0 bases and J by 5 bases, with 8 bases between the two germline ends. The CDR3 reads CASSLGQMNEKLFF. CDR3 coding DNA: TGTGCCAGCAGCTTGGGACAGATGAATGAAAAACTGTTTTTT.

The chain is built from TRBV3-1 and TRBJ2-7; D gene unclear. The CDR3 loop spans 13 amino acids. CDR1 and CDR2 (germline): LGHDT, YNNKEL (reference sequence). Trimming took 3 bases from V and 4 from J, leaving 10 bases between them. DNA for the CDR3: TGTGCCAGCAGCCAGAGTCTTCTTTACGAGCAGTACTTC. Translating gives CASSQSLLYEQYF.

The rearrangement links TRBV5-4 to TRBJ2-3, with 7 bases lining up with TRBD2. The CDR3 length is 15 residues. CDR1 is SGHNT and CDR2 is YYREEE in the germline V gene (reference sequence). V shed 4 bases, J shed 0 bases, and the junction held 5 bases outside the gene matches. This chain's CDR3 is CASSHSGSSTDTQYF. CDR3 sequence (DNA): TGTGCCAGCAGCCATAGCGGGTCTAGCACAGATACGCAGTATTTT.

The chain employs TRBV4-1 and TRBJ2-1; D possibly corresponds to TRBD1 (6 bases). Germline CDR1 and CDR2: MGHRA and YSYEKL. V was clipped by 7 bases and J by 2 bases, with 15 bases between them. This CDR3 has 15 amino acids. The DNA of the CDR3 is TGCGCCAGCAACCCTACAGGGTCACCCTACAATGAGCAGTTCTTC. The encoded protein is CASNPTGSPYNEQFF.

CDR3 amino acids: CASSPNYEQYF. For the CDR3, the DNA is TGTGCCAGCAGTCCCAACTACGAGCAGTACTTC. J is TRBJ2-7 and V is TRBV25-1; D is ambiguous. V was clipped by 5 bases and J by 3 bases, with 5 bases between them. CDR1 and CDR2 (germline): MGHDK, SYGVNS. The CDR3 consists of 11 residues.

J is TRBJ1-2 and V is TRBV9, with D uncertain. The V gene lost 0 bases and the J gene lost 4 bases, with 13 bases spanning the gap. The CDR3 covers 15 residues. Germline V gene sequence: CDR1 SGDLS, CDR2 YYNGEE. The DNA for the CDR3 is TGTGCCAGCAGCGTAGCTGGGCAGTACTTCTATGGCTACACCTTC. Encoded protein: CASSVAGQYFYGYTF. Together with reference TRBV9 and TRBJ1-2, the CDR3 gives the full variable domain: DSGVTQTPKHLITATGQRVTLRCSPRSGDLSVYWYQQSLDQGLQFLIQYYNGEERAKGNILERFSAQQFPDLHSELNLSSLELGDSALYFCASSVAGQYFYGYTFGSGTRLTVV.

This chain uses TRBV7-6 with TRBJ2-1; 8 nucleotides match TRBD2. V lost 3 bases and J lost 8; bases outside the gene matches: 9. The V gene's germline CDR1 is SGHVS and CDR2 FNYEAQ. This CDR3 has 15 amino acids. CDR3 coding DNA: TGTGCCAGCAGCTTGAGCGGGGGAGGGGGGGATGAGCAGTTCTTC. Translated: CASSLSGGGGDEQFF.

This sequence joins TRBV2 and TRBJ2-7, with D unresolved. Trimming stripped 4 bases from V and 3 bases from J, with 7 bases between. The CDR3 has 12 amino acids. Germline V gene sequence: CDR1 SNHLY, CDR2 FYNNEI. Here the CDR3 reads CASSVNYYEQYF. For the CDR3, the DNA is TGTGCCAGCAGTGTGAACTACTACGAGCAGTACTTC.

This sequence joins TRBV29-1 and TRBJ2-1; D unclear. Germline CDR1 and CDR2: SQVTM and ANQGSEA. Trimming cost V 1 base and J 5 bases, with 3 bases left between them. The CDR3 extends over 11 amino acids. The CDR3 loop reads CSVEADNEQFF. CDR3 in DNA: TGCAGCGTTGAAGCAGACAATGAGCAGTTCTTC.

The chain combines TRBV4-1 with TRBJ1-2, with 11 bases aligning to TRBD1. Germline loops: CDR1 MGHRA, CDR2 YSYEKL. The CDR3 loop spans 14 amino acids. With 3 bases clipped from V and 8 bases from J, the junction kept 5 bases outside the gene matches. CDR3 sequence (DNA): TGCGCCAGCAGCCACGGACAGGGGGCTGGGGGCTACACCTTC. As protein: CASSHGQGAGGYTF.

The genes are TRBV19 and TRBJ2-5, with D perhaps matching TRBD1 (6 bases). This CDR3 region has 14 residues. V dropped 10 bases and J dropped 7 bases, with 22 bases sitting between them. The germline V gene has CDR1 LNHDA and CDR2 SQIVND (reference sequence). CDR3 in amino acids: CATSDSLARGTQYF. CDR3 nucleotide sequence: TGTGCCACCTCGGACAGCCTGGCAAGGGGGACCCAGTACTTC.

J is TRBJ2-7 and V is TRBV28, with 7 bases identical to TRBD1. The CDR3 has 14 amino acids. Germline assignment: CDR1 MDHEN and CDR2 SYDVKM. V was clipped by 4 bases and J by 5 bases; unmatched bases: 8. The CDR3 DNA reads TGTGCCAGCAGTTCACGACAGGGTTCTAACGAGCAGTACTTC. Translation: CASSSRQGSNEQYF.

This chain connects TRBV3-1 to TRBJ2-1, with 10 bases aligning to TRBD2. Losses at the gene ends were 1 base for V and 5 bases for J; bases not matched to a gene: 2. The CDR3 totals 15 residues. CDR1 LGHDT and CDR2 YNNKEL come from the germline V gene (reference sequence). CDR3 region: CASSQVAGGHNEQFF. The CDR3 DNA is TGTGCCAGCAGCCAAGTAGCGGGAGGCCACAATGAGCAGTTCTTC.

The chain employs TRBV5-6 and TRBJ2-1, with 11 bases identical to TRBD2. Trimming at V came to 0 bases and at J to 8 bases, leaving 10 bases not matched to a gene. CDR3 length: 17 amino acids. Germline CDR1 is SGHDT and CDR2 is YYEEEE. This CDR3 is CASSLANVAGGGDEQFF. The DNA for the CDR3 is TGTGCCAGCAGCTTGGCCAATGTAGCGGGAGGGGGTGATGAGCAGTTCTTC. Combining the CDR3 with reference TRBV5-6 and TRBJ2-1 gives the whole variable domain DAGVTQSPTHLIKTRGQQVTLRCSPKSGHDTVSWYQQALGQGPQFIFQYYEEEERQRGNFPDRFSGHQFPNYSSELNVNALLLGDSALYLCASSLANVAGGGDEQFFGPGTRLTVL.

J is TRBJ2-7 and V is TRBV20-1, with 13 nucleotides matching TRBD2. The CDR3 runs to 14 residues. Germline-derived CDR1 and CDR2 are DFQATT and SNEGSKA (reference sequence). V lost 6 bases and J lost 6; bases outside the gene matches: 8. The DNA for the CDR3 is TGCAGTGCCGCAGGGACTAGCGGGATCAGCGAGCAGTACTTC. This translates into CSAAGTSGISEQYF.

V is TRBV19 and J is TRBJ2-3; a weak D match, TRBD2 (5 bases). Germline CDR1 and CDR2: LNHDA and SQIVND (reference sequence). The V end lost 8 bases, the J end lost 6 bases, and 15 bases lay between the germline ends. CDR3 length equals 13 residues. CDR3 loop: CASEGTLTDTQYF. The CDR3 nucleotides read TGTGCCAGTGAGGGCACCTTAACCGATACGCAGTATTTT. The whole variable domain, remainder taken from reference TRBV19 and TRBJ2-3, is DGGITQSPKYLFRKEGQNVTLSCEQNLNHDAMYWYRQDPGQGLRLIYYSQIVNDFQKGDIAEGYSVSREKKESFPLTVTSAQKNPTAFYLCASEGTLTDTQYFGPGTRLTVL.

The CDR3 DNA reads TGCAGCGTAAAGGGAACCCACACTGAAGCTTTCTTT. As protein: CSVKGTHTEAFF. The chain combines TRBV29-1 with TRBJ1-1; no clear D gene. Germline values: CDR1 SQVTM, CDR2 ANQGSEA. The V gene lost 6 bases and the J gene lost 3 bases, with 11 bases spanning the gap. CDR3 size: 12 residues.

This clonotype appeared a single time. This chain connects TRBV3-1 to TRBJ2-7; 8 positions match TRBD2. This CDR3 is 13 amino acids long. CDR1 is LGHDT and CDR2 is YNNKEL in the germline V gene (reference sequence). The V and J ends lost 4 bases and 6 bases, in that order; junction bases with no gene match: 5. CDR3 in DNA: TGTGCCAGCAGCCTTAGCGGGATGGGCGAGCAGTACTTC. The encoded protein is CASSLSGMGEQYF.

The chain combines TRBV19 with TRBJ1-4, with no clear D. Germline loops: CDR1 LNHDA, CDR2 SQIVND (reference sequence). The CDR3 sequence is 16 residues long. Between the trimmed V and J ends, which lost 5 bases and 0 bases, there was a span of 13 bases. The CDR3, as DNA: TGTGCCAGTAGTCCCCTTCTCGGGACAACTAATGAAAAACTGTTTTTT. Translating gives CASSPLLGTTNEKLFF.

This chain connects TRBV27 to TRBJ2-3; 9 bases match TRBD1. The CDR3 length is 17 residues. After removal of 3 bases from V and 4 bases from J, the junction contained 11 bases not matched to a gene. Germline V CDR1 and CDR2: MNHEY, SMNVEV (reference sequence). CDR3 in DNA: TGTGCCAGCAGTTTGGGAGTGGGACAGGGTATGGCAGATACGCAGTATTTT. Translation: CASSLGVGQGMADTQYF.

The CDR3, as DNA: TGCGCCAGCAGTGGAAACGAGCAGTACTTC. Its protein product is CASSGNEQYF. The V and J genes are TRBV10-2 and TRBJ2-7; D ambiguous. V shed 4 bases and J shed 5 bases, with 3 bases lying between them. This CDR3 has 10 residues. CDR1 and CDR2 (germline): WSHSY, SAAADI.

The rearrangement uses TRBV28 and TRBJ2-3; 7 positions agree with TRBD2. Trimming removed 4 bases from V and 1 base from J; junction bases left unmatched: 14. This CDR3 region has 18 residues. CDR1 is MDHEN, CDR2 SYDVKM, per germline. The CDR3 DNA sequence: TGTGCCAGCAGTTCCCGGGGGACTACACTTGTTGGCACAGATACGCAGTATTTT. Translated, it gives CASSSRGTTLVGTDTQYF.

V usage is TRBV28 and J usage is TRBJ2-5; TRBD2 might be the D (5 bases). Trimming removed 3 bases from V and 5 bases from J, with 16 bases in between. The CDR3 length is 15 residues. CDR1 is MDHEN, CDR2 SYDVKM, per germline. This CDR3 reads CASSFPLASRETQYF. As DNA, the CDR3 is TGTGCCAGCAGTTTCCCATTGGCTAGCCGGGAGACCCAGTACTTC. The variable domain in full, completed from reference TRBV28 and TRBJ2-5, reads DVKVTQSSRYLVKRTGEKVFLECVQDMDHENMFWYRQDPGLGLRLIYFSYDVKMKEKGDIPEGYSVSREKKERFSLILESASTNQTSMYLCASSFPLASRETQYFGPGTRLLVL.

The chain uses TRBV12-3 or TRBV12-4 and TRBJ2-5, with 11 bases matching TRBD2. V lost 6 bases and J lost 6; bases outside the gene matches: 3. The length of the CDR3 is 13 residues. The CDR3 DNA sequence: TGTGCCAGCAGGGGACTAGCGGAGAAGACCCAGTACTTC. This gives the protein CASRGLAEKTQYF.

This clonotype was recorded once. At one boundary the junction diverges from the germline segment, which might be a read error. The chain uses TRBV28 and TRBJ2-1; D unresolved. Germline V gene lookup returns CDR1 MDHEN and CDR2 SYDVKM. The CDR3 has 11 residues. DNA of the CDR3: TGTGCCAGCCGTTTGAACAATGAGCAGTTCTTC. It yields the protein CASRLNNEQFF.

This clonotype was recorded once. The chain employs TRBV29-1 and TRBJ2-3; D could derive from TRBD1 or TRBD2 (5 bases each). Germline loops: CDR1 SQVTM, CDR2 ANQGSEA. The CDR3 is 14 residues long. Trimming pared 1 base from V and 1 base from J, leaving 9 bases between. The CDR3 DNA reads as TGCAGCGTTGAAGCCAGGGACGGCACAGATACGCAGTATTTT. It is translated as CSVEARDGTDTQYF.

The chain employs TRBV30 and TRBJ2-7, with a weak D call TRBD1 (6 bases). Germline V gene sequence: CDR1 GTSNPN, CDR2 SVGIG (reference sequence). This CDR3 spans 13 amino acids. Trimming removed 5 bases from V and 4 bases from J, with 15 bases in between. CDR3 coding DNA: TGTGCCTGGCATCCGGGACACCCATACGAGCAGTACTTC. Translating it yields CAWHPGHPYEQYF.

V gene TRBV20-1 combines with J gene TRBJ2-1, with a possible D match to TRBD1 (6 bases). This CDR3 has 14 residues. Trimming stripped 6 bases from V and 4 bases from J, with 16 bases between. Germline-derived CDR1 and CDR2 are DFQATT and SNEGSKA (reference sequence). The CDR3 DNA reads TGCAGTGCAAACAGGGAGCGAAATTACAATGAGCAGTTCTTC. It translates to CSANRERNYNEQFF.

The V and J genes are TRBV29-1 and TRBJ1-2; D is perhaps TRBD1 (6 bases). CDR3 length: 11 amino acids. Trimming took off 6 bases at V and 6 bases at J, with 11 bases between the two ends. Germline CDR1 SQVTM, CDR2 ANQGSEA. The CDR3 loop reads CSVDTGNGYTF. CDR3 DNA sequence: TGCAGCGTCGATACAGGGAATGGCTACACCTTC.

Worth noting for this clonotype: The junction and the germline gene differ at one end; a read error may be behind it. The genes are TRBV7-8 and TRBJ2-1; 8 bases line up with TRBD2. In germline, CDR1 is SGHVS, CDR2 FQNEAQ. The CDR3 is 15 amino acids. The chain's CDR3 is CASSHPGTSSNEQFF. The CDR3 DNA follows: TGTGCCAGCAGCCATCCAGGGACTAGTAGCAATGAGCAGTTTTTC.

CDR3 sequence: CATSDRGYYNEQFF. In DNA form, the CDR3 reads TGTGCCACCAGTGACCGCGGGTACTACAATGAGCAGTTCTTC. The rearrangement uses TRBV24-1 and TRBJ2-1; tentative D call: TRBD2 (5 bases). V was pared by 4 bases and J by 3 bases, with 9 bases between. This CDR3 contains 14 residues. The germline V gene encodes CDR1 KGHDR and CDR2 SFDVKD.